Shown below are 9 T cell receptor beta chains from a single sample sequenced in a study of T cell repertoires in cytomegalovirus infection. Each CDR3 protein gets one entry after TCRdb re-called the reads with MiXCR. The table includes about 740,000 distinct CDR3 sequences, 35% to 45% detected once. The source material was PBMCs. These receptors were collected from a human donor in good health (CMV status not recorded). Some clones in this sample may be carry-over from other donors' samples.

The rearrangement uses TRBV6-1 and TRBJ2-7; TRBD1 matches at 11 bases. With V trimmed by 2 bases and J by 6 bases, 6 bases remained unmatched. This CDR3 spans 15 amino acids. Germline V gene lookup returns CDR1 MNHNS and CDR2 SASEGT. DNA for the CDR3: TGTGCCAGCAGTGAAACCGGGACAGGGGGGACCGAGCAGTACTTC. Amino acid sequence: CASSETGTGGTEQYF.

V and J are TRBV5-1 and TRBJ2-1; either TRBD1 or TRBD2 may fit D (5 bases each). Germline-derived CDR1 and CDR2 are SGHRS and YFSETQ. Trimming shortened V by 2 bases and J by 9 bases, and 21 bases separated the two germline ends. This CDR3 has 16 amino acids. The CDR3 region has the DNA TGCGCCAGCAGCTTAACCGGGACGGGGATTGTTGTTGAGCAGTTCTTC. Protein product: CASSLTGTGIVVEQFF. Full variable domain (remainder filled in from reference TRBV5-1 and TRBJ2-1): KAGVTQTPRYLIKTRGQQVTLSCSPISGHRSVSWYQQTPGQGLQFLFEYFSETQRNKGNFPGRFSGRQFSNSRSEMNVSTLELGDSALYLCASSLTGTGIVVEQFFGPGTRLTVL.

The CDR3 sequence: CASSFLTAYEQYF. The CDR3 DNA reads TGTGCCAGCAGCTTTTTAACGGCCTACGAGCAGTACTTC. This sequence joins TRBV5-6 and TRBJ2-7; D gene ambiguous. Germline lookup yields CDR1 SGHDT and CDR2 YYEEEE. V gave up 2 bases and J gave up 2 bases, with 8 bases separating them. This CDR3 has 13 residues.

The chain employs TRBV6-1 and TRBJ2-7, with D possibly matching TRBD1 (5 bases). Germline-derived CDR1 and CDR2 are MNHNS and SASEGT. Trimming stripped 6 bases from V and 3 bases from J, with 18 bases between. This CDR3 contains 15 residues. The CDR3: CASSPWGATVYEQYF. In DNA form, the CDR3 reads TGTGCCAGCAGCCCATGGGGCGCAACCGTCTACGAGCAGTACTTC.

The chain carries TRBV7-8 and TRBJ1-1; D remains ambiguous. Between the trimmed V and J ends, which lost 4 bases and 1 base, there was a span of 4 bases. Germline CDR1 reads SGHVS; CDR2 reads FQNEAQ. CDR3 length: 12 amino acids. The CDR3 here is CASSSKNTEAFF. CDR3 coding DNA: TGTGCCAGCAGCTCAAAGAACACTGAAGCTTTCTTT.

The V gene is TRBV14, the J gene TRBJ2-1, with D unresolved. V shed 3 bases and J shed 9 bases, with 9 bases lying between them. CDR3 length: 12 amino acids. Germline V gene data show CDR1 as SGHDN and CDR2 as FVKESK. The CDR3 loop is CASSHILTEQFF. The DNA of the CDR3 is TGTGCCAGCAGCCATATACTCACTGAGCAGTTCTTC.

The rearrangement links TRBV5-1 to TRBJ2-5; a weak D match, TRBD1 (5 bases). This CDR3 spans 15 amino acids. V lost 6 bases and J 5 bases, leaving 20 bases between the germline ends. The germline V gene encodes CDR1 SGHRS and CDR2 YFSETQ. The CDR3 bases are TGCGCCAGCAACCGAGCGATAGGGGCCCATGAGACCCAGTACTTC. Its protein product is CASNRAIGAHETQYF.

V gene TRBV28 combines with J gene TRBJ1-1; 11 nucleotides line up with TRBD1. The V segment lost 1 base and the J segment 4 bases; nucleotides outside the gene matches: 11. This CDR3 has 18 amino acids. Germline V lookup: CDR1 MDHEN, CDR2 SYDVKM. The CDR3: CASSLYLDRGLEGTEAFF. DNA of the CDR3: TGTGCCAGCAGTTTATACTTGGACAGGGGGCTAGAGGGCACTGAAGCTTTCTTT.

The chain is built from TRBV9 and TRBJ2-7; D may be TRBD2 (6 bases). V was shortened by 0 bases and J by 1 base, with 14 bases between the two germline ends. The CDR3 totals 16 residues. Germline CDR1 reads SGDLS; CDR2 reads YYNGEE. The CDR3 spells CASSVGSSSGSYEQYF. CDR3 DNA sequence: TGTGCCAGCAGCGTAGGCTCGAGTAGCGGATCCTACGAGCAGTACTTC.